Each of the 2 T cell receptor beta chains below was sequenced from the same sample in a study of patients and donors after allogeneic stem cell transplantation. TCRdb called the RT-PCR reads again in MiXCR, with one record for every CDR3 protein. In the table there are over 350,000 distinct CDR3 sequences, about a sixth of which are singletons. Source material: blood, either unsorted or a sorted T cell fraction (not recorded which). These receptors were collected from a human donor who was either an allogeneic HSCT recipient or a stem cell or donor lymphocyte infusion donor (not recorded which). It is not recorded whose cells these are; they may come from a transplant donor.

This clonotype was seen only a few times. This rearrangement joins TRBV10-3 to TRBJ2-5, with 15 bases fitting TRBD2. CDR1 is ENHRY and CDR2 is SYGVKD in the germline V gene. V dropped 8 bases and J dropped 5; count of bases not matched to a gene: 6. This CDR3 spans 15 amino acids. The CDR3: CAISGLAGGQETQYF. In nucleotides, the CDR3 is TGTGCCATCTCAGGACTAGCGGGGGGGCAGGAGACCCAGTACTTC.

This chain uses TRBV6-6 with TRBJ1-1; TRBD1 aligns across 7 bases. This CDR3 region has 13 residues. After removal of 7 bases from V and 3 bases from J, the junction contained 5 bases not matched to a gene. CDR1 is MNHNY, CDR2 SVGAGI, per germline (reference sequence). CDR3 amino acids: CASTGRGHTEAFF. For the CDR3, the DNA is TGTGCCAGCACAGGTAGGGGGCACACTGAAGCTTTCTTT.